The present T cell receptor beta chain was sequenced within a study of beta chain features in type 1 diabetes. The entirety of the isolated RNA underwent reverse transcription, so expressed TCRB transcripts were sequenced. Libraries were prepared by immunoSEQ multiplex PCR; TCRdb keeps only in-frame clonotypes and omits some of them. The sample lists 810,000 or so clones; 15% to 20% were seen once. Staining for CD45RO/CCR7/CD25/CD127/CD95/CD27 allowed sorting of CD4+ naive, central memory, regulatory and stem cell-like memory cells. This clone occurred a few times. Sequencing input: naive CD4+ T cells from blood. The sequence was obtained from a woman under 30 in good health.

DNA for the CDR3: TGTGCCACCAGCAGAAGAATGTATGAGCAGTTCTTC. Protein sequence: CATSRRMYEQFF. This chain links TRBV15 with TRBJ2-1, with no clear D. Between the trimmed V and J ends, which lost 2 bases and 8 bases, there was a span of 7 bases. The CDR3 has 12 amino acids. Germline loops: CDR1 LNHNV, CDR2 YYDKDF (reference sequence).